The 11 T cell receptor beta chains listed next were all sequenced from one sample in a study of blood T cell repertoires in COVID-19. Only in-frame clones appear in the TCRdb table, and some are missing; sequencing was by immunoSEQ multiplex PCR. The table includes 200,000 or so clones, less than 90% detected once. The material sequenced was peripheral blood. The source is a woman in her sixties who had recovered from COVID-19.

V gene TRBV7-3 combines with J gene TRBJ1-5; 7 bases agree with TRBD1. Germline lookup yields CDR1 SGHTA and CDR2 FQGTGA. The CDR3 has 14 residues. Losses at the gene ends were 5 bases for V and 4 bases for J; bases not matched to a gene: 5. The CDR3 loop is CASSADRVNQPQHF. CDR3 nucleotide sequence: TGTGCCAGCAGCGCCGACAGGGTTAATCAGCCCCAGCATTTT.

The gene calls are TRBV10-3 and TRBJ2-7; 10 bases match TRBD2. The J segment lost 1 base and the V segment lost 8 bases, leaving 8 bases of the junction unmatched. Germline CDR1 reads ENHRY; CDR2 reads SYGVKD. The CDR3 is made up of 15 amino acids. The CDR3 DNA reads TGTGCCATCGCCGGGCTAGCGGGGGTGTCCTACGAGCAGTACTTC. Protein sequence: CAIAGLAGVSYEQYF.

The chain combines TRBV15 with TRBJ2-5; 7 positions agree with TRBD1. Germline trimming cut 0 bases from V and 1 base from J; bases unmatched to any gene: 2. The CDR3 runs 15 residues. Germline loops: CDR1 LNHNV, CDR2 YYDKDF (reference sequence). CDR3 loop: CATSRDGQVQETQYF. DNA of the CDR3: TGTGCCACCAGCAGAGATGGACAGGTCCAAGAGACCCAGTACTTC. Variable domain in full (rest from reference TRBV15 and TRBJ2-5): DAMVIQNPRYQVTQFGKPVTLSCSQTLNHNVMYWYQQKSSQAPKLLFHYYDKDFNNEADTPDNFQSRRPNTSFCFLDIRSPGLGDTAMYLCATSRDGQVQETQYFGPGTRLLVL.

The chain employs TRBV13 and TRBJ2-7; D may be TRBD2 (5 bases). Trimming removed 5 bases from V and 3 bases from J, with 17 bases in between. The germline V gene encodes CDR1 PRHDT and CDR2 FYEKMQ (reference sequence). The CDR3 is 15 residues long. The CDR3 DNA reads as TGTGCCAGCAGCCTCTCGGCGGGCCAAAACTACGAGCAGTACTTC. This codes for CASSLSAGQNYEQYF.

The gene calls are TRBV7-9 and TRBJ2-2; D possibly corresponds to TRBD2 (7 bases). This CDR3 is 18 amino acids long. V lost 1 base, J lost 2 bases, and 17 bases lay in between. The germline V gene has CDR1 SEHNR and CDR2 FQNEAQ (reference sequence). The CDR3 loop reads CASSLGRGAEINTGELFF. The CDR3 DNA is TGTGCCAGCAGCTTAGGCCGGGGGGCGGAAATAAACACCGGGGAGCTGTTTTTT.

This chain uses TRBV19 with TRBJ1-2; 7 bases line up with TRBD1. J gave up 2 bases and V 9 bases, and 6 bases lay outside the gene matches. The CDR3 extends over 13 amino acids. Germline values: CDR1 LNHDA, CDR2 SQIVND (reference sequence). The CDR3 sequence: CASFETGNYGYTF. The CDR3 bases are TGTGCCAGCTTCGAGACAGGGAACTATGGCTACACCTTC.

CDR3 sequence reads: CASRGPGGLEGYTF. CDR3 DNA: TGTGCCAGCAGGGGGCCAGGGGGCTTGGAAGGCTACACCTTC. The rearrangement uses TRBV21-1 and TRBJ1-2; whether TRBD1, the table's D call, matches the DNA was not checked. TRBV21-1 is described as a pseudogene. This CDR3 spans 14 amino acids.

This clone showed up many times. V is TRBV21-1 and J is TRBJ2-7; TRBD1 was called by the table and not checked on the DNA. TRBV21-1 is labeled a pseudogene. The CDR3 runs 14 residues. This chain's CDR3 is CASSKARQGLEQYF. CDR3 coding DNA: TGTGCCAGCAGCAAAGCCAGACAGGGCCTCGAGCAGTACTTC.

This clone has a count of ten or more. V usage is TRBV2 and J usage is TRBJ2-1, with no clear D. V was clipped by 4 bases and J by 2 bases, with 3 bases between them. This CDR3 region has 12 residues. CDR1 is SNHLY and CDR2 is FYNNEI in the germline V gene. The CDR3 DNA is TGTGCCAGCAGTGCTACCTACAATGAGCAGTTCTTC. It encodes CASSATYNEQFF.

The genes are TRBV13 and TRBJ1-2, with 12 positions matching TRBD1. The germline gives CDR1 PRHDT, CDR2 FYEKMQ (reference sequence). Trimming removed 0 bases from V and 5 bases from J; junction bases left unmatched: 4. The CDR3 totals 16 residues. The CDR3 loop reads CASSLGRDRGRYGYTF. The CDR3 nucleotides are TGTGCCAGCAGCTTAGGCCGGGACAGGGGGCGTTATGGCTACACCTTC.

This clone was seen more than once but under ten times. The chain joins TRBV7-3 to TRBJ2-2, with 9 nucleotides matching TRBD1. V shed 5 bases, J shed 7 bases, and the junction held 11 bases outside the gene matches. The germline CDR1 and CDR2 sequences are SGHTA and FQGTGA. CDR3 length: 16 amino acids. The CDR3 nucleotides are TGTGCCAGCAGCCGCGTAGGGGACAGGGCAGACGGGGAGCTGTTTTTT. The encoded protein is CASSRVGDRADGELFF.